This TCR beta chain was observed in a study of blood T cell repertoires in COVID-19. Study information: Sites across the United States, Italy and Spain contributed samples from acute and convalescent COVID-19. Sources were T cells, B-cell-depleted T cells, or PBMCs; the material itself was cDNA or gDNA.

Original handling: By means of reference gene primer amplification, nucleated cell counts were estimated. Clones were read by immunoSEQ multiplex PCR, and TCRdb kept only the in-frame ones, dropping some. From that table come the V and J calls and clone size; the DNA was used to work out D and trimming. The table has 250,000 to 350,000 clones, 89% seen once; the top ten hold approximately 12%. The CDR3 totals 15 residues. Trimming pared 4 bases from V and 2 bases from J, leaving 15 bases between. Germline loops: CDR1 LGHDT, CDR2 YNNKEL (reference sequence). This clonotype originated in a woman in her sixties with acute or convalescent COVID-19. V is TRBV3-1 (or the pseudogene TRBV3-2) and J is TRBJ2-7, with D perhaps matching TRBD2 (6 bases). The sample was peripheral blood. The CDR3 region has the DNA TGTGCCAGCAGCCGACGCCCGGAGGGACCCTACGAGCAGTACTTC. Translated: CASSRRPEGPYEQYF.